This T cell receptor beta chain was retrieved from a study of vaccination effects on CD4 cells after COVID-19. Clones were sequenced by immunoSEQ multiplex PCR, and TCRdb holds only the in-frame ones, with some missing. The sample includes roughly 63,000 clones, roughly 75% of them seen just once. General study findings and limits: Cross-reactivity with common cold coronaviruses was shown by only 1 of 255 vaccine-induced clones in healthy vaccinees. Relatively few convalescent patients took part in the study, which had no early post-infection timepoints.

Within the ViraFEST assay, antigen-specific CD4+ T cells underwent expansion with viral peptide pools prior to sequencing. Having been cultured for roughly 9 days, the cells underwent CD4+ T cell isolation. In the vaccine recipients, nucleocapsid antibodies were negative and there was no prior SARS-CoV-2 infection. Wells each received around 2 million PBMC, cultured with 9 to 10 IU/ml IL-2 and 10 ug/ml peptides. The CDR3 spans 16 residues. V lost 4 bases and J lost 1, with 15 bases in between. Germline lookup yields CDR1 SGHRS and CDR2 YFSETQ. In regard to this clone: Its target is not known.

This material consisted of CD4+ T cells from PBMCs cultured with HCoV-OC43 spike peptides, taken before COVID-19 vaccination. The subset is: HCoV-OC43 spike overlapping peptide pool stimulation. The V gene is TRBV5-1, the J gene TRBJ2-4, with D possibly called TRBD1 or TRBD2 (5 bases each). The receptor comes from a human donor who received a COVID-19 vaccine. In nucleotides, the CDR3 is TGCGCCAGCAGCCGAGGGGACGGCGGGGCCAAAAACATTCAGTACTTC. Its protein product is CASSRGDGGAKNIQYF.